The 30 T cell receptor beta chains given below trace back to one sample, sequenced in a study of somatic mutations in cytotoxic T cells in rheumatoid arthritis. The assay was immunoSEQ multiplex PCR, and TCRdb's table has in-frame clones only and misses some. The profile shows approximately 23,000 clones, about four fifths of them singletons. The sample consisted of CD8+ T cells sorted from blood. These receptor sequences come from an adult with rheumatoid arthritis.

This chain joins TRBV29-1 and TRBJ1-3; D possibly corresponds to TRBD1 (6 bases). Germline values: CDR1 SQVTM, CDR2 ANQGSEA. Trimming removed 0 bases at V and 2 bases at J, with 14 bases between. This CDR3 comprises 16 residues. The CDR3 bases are TGCAGCGTTGAAGAGCACTCCTCAGGGGCTGGAAACACCATATATTTT. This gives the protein CSVEEHSSGAGNTIYF.

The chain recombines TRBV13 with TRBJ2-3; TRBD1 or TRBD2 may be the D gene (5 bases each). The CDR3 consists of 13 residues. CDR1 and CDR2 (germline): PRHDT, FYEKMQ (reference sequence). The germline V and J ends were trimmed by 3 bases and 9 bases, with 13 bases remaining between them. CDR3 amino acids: CASSFLRGRTQYF. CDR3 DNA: TGTGCCAGCAGCTTTTTGAGGGGCCGGACGCAGTATTTT.

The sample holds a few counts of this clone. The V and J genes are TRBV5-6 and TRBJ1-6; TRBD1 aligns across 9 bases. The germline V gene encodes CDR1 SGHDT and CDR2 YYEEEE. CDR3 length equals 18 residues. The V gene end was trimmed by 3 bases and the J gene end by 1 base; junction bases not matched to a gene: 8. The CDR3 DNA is TGTGCCAGCAGCTCTCCGGGACAGGGAGGGTCCTATAATTCACCCCTCCACTTT. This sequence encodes CASSSPGQGGSYNSPLHF.

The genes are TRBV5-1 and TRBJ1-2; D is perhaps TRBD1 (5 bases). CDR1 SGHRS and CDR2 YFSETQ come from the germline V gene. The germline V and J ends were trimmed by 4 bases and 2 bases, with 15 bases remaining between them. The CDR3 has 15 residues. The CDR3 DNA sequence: TGCGCCAGCAGCACGGGACGGGTGGTGAACTATGGCTACACCTTC. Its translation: CASSTGRVVNYGYTF.

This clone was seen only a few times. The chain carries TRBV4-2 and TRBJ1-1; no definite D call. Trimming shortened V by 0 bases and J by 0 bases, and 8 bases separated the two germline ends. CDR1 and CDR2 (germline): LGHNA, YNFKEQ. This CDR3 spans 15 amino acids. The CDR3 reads CASSQDPLMNTEAFF. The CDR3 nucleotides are TGTGCCAGCAGCCAAGATCCCCTGATGAACACTGAAGCTTTCTTT.

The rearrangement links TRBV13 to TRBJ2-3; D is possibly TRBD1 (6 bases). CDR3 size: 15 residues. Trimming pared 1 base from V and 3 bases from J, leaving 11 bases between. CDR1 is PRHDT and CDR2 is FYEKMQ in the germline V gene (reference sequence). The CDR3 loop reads CASSLARTETDTQYF. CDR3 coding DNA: TGTGCCAGCAGCTTAGCCCGGACAGAGACAGATACGCAGTATTTT.

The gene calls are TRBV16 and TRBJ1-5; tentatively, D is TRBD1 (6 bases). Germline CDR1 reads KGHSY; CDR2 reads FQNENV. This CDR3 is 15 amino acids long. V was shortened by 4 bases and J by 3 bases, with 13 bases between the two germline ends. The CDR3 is CASSPGGQNNQPQHF. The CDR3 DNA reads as TGTGCCAGCAGCCCGGGGGGGCAGAACAATCAGCCCCAGCATTTT.

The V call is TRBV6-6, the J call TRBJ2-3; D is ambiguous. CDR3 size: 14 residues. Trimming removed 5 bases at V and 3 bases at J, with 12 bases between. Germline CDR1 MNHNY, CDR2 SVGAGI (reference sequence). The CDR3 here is CASSGKRFTDTQYF. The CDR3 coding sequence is TGTGCCAGCAGTGGGAAGAGATTTACAGATACGCAGTATTTT.

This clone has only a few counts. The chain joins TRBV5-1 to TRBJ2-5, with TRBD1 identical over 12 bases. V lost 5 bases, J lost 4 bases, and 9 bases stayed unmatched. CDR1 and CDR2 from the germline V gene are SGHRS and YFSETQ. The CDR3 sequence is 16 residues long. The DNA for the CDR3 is TGCGCCAGCAGGCCGGGGACAGGGGGCGAAGGAGAGACCCAGTACTTC. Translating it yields CASRPGTGGEGETQYF.

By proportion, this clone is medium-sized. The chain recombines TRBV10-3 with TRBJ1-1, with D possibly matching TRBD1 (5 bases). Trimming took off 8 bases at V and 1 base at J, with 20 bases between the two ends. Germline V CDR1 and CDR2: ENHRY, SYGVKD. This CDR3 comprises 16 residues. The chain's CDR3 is CAISLLSGGENTEAFF. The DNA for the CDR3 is TGTGCCATCTCCCTACTATCGGGGGGAGAGAACACTGAAGCTTTCTTT.

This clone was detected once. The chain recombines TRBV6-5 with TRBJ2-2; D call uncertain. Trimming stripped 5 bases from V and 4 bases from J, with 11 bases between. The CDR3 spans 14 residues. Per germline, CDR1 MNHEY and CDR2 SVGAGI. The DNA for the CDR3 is TGTGCCAGCAGTGCGACCACATTCACCGGGGAGCTGTTTTTT. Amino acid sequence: CASSATTFTGELFF.

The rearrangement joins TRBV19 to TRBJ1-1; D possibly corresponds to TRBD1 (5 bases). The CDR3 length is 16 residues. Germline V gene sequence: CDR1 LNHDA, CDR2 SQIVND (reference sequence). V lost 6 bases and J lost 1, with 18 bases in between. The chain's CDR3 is CASRKRTPGGNTEAFF. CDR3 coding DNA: TGTGCCAGTAGAAAAAGGACACCCGGGGGGAACACTGAAGCTTTCTTT. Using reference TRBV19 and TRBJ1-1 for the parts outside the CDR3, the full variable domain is DGGITQSPKYLFRKEGQNVTLSCEQNLNHDAMYWYRQDPGQGLRLIYYSQIVNDFQKGDIAEGYSVSREKKESFPLTVTSAQKNPTAFYLCASRKRTPGGNTEAFFGQGTRLTVV.

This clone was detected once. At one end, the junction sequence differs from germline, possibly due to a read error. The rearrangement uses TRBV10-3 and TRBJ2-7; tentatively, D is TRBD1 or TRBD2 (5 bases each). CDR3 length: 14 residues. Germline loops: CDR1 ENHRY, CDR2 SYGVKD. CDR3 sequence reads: CAISESGRSFEQYF. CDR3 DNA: TGTGCCATCAGTGAGTCGGGACGCTCCTTCGAGCAGTACTTC.

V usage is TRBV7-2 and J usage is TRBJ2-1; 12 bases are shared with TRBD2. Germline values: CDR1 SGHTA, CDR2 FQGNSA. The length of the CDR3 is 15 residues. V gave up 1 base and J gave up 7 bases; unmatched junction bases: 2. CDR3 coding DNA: TGTGCCAGCAGCTTAGTGACTAGCGGGGGTAATGAGCAGTTCTTC. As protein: CASSLVTSGGNEQFF. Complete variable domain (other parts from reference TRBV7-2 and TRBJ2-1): GAGVSQSPSNKVTEKGKDVELRCDPISGHTALYWYRQSLGQGLEFLIYFQGNSAPDKSGLPSDRFSAERTGGSVSTLTIQRTQQEDSAVYLCASSLVTSGGNEQFFGPGTRLTVL.

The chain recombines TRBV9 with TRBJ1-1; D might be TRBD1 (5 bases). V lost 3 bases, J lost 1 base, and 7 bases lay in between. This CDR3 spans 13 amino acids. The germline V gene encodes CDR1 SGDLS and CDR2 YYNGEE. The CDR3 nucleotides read TGTGCCAGCAGCGCCGGGGGGAACACTGAAGCTTTCTTT. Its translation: CASSAGGNTEAFF.

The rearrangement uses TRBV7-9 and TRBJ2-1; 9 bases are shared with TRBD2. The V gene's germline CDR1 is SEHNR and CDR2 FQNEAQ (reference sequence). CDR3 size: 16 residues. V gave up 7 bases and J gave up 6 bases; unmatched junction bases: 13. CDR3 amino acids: CASIRGAGGQGNEQFF. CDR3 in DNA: TGTGCCAGCATCCGTGGGGCGGGGGGGCAGGGCAATGAGCAGTTCTTC.

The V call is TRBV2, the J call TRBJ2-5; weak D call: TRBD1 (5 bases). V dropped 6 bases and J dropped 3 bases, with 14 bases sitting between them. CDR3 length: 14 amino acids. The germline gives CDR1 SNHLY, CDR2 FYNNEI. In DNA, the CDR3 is TGTGCCAGCAGCGACATAAGGGGCGAAGAGACCCAGTACTTC. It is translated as CASSDIRGEETQYF.

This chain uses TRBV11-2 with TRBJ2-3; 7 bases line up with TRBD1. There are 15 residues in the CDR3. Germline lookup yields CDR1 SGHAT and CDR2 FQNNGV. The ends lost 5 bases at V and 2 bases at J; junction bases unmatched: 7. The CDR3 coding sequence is TGTGCCAGCAGCCTTTACGACAGGGCCACAGATACGCAGTATTTT. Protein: CASSLYDRATDTQYF.

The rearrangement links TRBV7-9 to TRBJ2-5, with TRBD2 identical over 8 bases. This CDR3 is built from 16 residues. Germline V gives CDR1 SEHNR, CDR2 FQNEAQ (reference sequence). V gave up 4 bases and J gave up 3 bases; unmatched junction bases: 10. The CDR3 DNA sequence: TGTGCCAGCAGCTATCCACGGGGACTAGACAAAGAGACCCAGTACTTC. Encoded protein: CASSYPRGLDKETQYF.

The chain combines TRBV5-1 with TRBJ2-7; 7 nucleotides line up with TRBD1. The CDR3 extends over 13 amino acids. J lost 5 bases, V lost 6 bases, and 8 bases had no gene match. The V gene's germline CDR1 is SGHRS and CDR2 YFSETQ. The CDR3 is CASKPTGDHEQYF. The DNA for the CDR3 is TGCGCCAGCAAACCTACAGGGGACCACGAGCAGTACTTC.

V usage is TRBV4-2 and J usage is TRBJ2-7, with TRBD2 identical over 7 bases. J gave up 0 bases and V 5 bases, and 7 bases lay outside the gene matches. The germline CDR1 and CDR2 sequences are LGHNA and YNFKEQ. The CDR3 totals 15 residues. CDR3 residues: CASSVGTTPSYEQYF. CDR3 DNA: TGTGCCAGCAGCGTCGGGACTACCCCCTCCTACGAGCAGTACTTC.

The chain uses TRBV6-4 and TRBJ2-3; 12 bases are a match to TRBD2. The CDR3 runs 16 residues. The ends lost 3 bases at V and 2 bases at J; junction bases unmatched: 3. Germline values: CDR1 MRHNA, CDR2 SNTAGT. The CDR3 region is CASSETSGGNTDTQYF. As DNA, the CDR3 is TGTGCCAGCAGTGAGACTAGCGGGGGAAACACAGATACGCAGTATTTT.

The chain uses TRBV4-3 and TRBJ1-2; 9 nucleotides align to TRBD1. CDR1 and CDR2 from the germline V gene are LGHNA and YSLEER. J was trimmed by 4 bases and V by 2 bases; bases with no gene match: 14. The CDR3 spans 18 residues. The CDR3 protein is CASSQLMVNRGQGYGYTF. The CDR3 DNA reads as TGCGCCAGCAGCCAACTCATGGTCAACAGGGGGCAAGGCTATGGCTACACCTTC.

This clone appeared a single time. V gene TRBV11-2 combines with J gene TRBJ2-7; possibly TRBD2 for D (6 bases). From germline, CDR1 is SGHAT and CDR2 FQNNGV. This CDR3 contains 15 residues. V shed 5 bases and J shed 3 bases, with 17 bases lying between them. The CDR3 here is CASSQWAREVYEQYF. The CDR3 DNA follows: TGTGCCAGCAGCCAGTGGGCCAGGGAGGTCTACGAGCAGTACTTC.

The CDR3 spells CASSALGAEYTDTQYF. The CDR3 DNA is TGTGCCAGCAGTGCCTTGGGAGCGGAATACACAGATACGCAGTATTTT. The rearrangement uses TRBV27 and TRBJ2-3; a possible D gene is TRBD2 (5 bases). The CDR3 runs 16 residues. Trimming shortened V by 5 bases and J by 2 bases, and 17 bases separated the two germline ends. Germline V gene data show CDR1 as MNHEY and CDR2 as SMNVEV (reference sequence).

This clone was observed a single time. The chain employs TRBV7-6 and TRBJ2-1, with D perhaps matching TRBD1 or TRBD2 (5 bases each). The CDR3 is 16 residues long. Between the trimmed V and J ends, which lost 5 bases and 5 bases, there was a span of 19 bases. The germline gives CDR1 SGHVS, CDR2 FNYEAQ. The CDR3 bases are TGTGCCAGCAGCCATCCCCGTGGACAAGCGGACAATGAGCAGTTCTTC. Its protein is CASSHPRGQADNEQFF.

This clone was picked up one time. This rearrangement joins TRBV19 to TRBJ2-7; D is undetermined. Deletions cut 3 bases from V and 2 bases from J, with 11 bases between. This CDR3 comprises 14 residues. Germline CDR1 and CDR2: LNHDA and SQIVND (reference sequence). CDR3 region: CASSIGPVPYEQYF. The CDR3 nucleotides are TGTGCCAGTAGTATTGGCCCGGTACCCTACGAGCAGTACTTC.

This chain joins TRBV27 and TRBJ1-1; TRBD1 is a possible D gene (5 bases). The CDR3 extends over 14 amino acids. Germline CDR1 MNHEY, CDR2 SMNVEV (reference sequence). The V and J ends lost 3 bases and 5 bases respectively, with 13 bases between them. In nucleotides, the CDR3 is TGTGCCAGCAGTTTTCTCGGGGGGGGGACTGAAGCTTTCTTT. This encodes CASSFLGGGTEAFF.

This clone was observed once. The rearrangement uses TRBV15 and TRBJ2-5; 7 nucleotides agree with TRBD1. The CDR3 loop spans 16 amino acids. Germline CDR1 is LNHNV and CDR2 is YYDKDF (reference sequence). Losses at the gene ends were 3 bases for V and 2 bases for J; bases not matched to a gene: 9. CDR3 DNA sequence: TGTGCCACCAGCAGGCTAGGACAGGACAATCAAGAGACCCAGTACTTC. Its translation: CATSRLGQDNQETQYF.

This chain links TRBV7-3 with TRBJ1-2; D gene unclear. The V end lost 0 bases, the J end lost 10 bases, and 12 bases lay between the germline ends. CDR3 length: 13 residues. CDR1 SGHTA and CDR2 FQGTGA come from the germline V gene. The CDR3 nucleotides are TGTGCCAGCAGCTTAACATCGGGTCAGGACTACACCTTC. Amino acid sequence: CASSLTSGQDYTF.